A single T cell receptor (beta chain) is shown here with its context. Its antigen is not known. The data stem from a study of shared clonotypes between healthy human individuals. Study-level findings and limits: Rarefaction analysis demonstrated incomplete sorted-subset sequencing notwithstanding large depth.

Cells designated naive CD8 were CD45RO-negative and were positively selected for CCR7, with terminally differentiated effector memory CD45RA+ cells excluded. A deep-level run was used for the assay. Clones were sequenced by immunoSEQ multiplex PCR, and TCRdb holds only the in-frame ones, with some missing. The sample carries about 2 million clones, about 95% recorded once. Germline CDR1 is SGHRS and CDR2 is YFSETQ. The V and J ends lost 4 bases and 0 bases respectively, with 17 bases between them. The CDR3 is made up of 16 amino acids. The sequence came from a man between 18 and 35 years old in good health. The sequencing sample was made of naive CD8+ T cells sorted from blood. The V gene is TRBV5-1, the J gene TRBJ2-7; possible D gene TRBD2, 7 bases. The CDR3 sequence is CASSTEGEGRSYEQYF. CDR3 nucleotides: TGCGCCAGCAGCACGGAGGGGGAGGGCCGCTCCTACGAGCAGTACTTC.